The 23 T cell receptor beta chains presented below share a single source sample, sequenced in a study of PD-1 blockade in mismatch repair-deficient tumors. Sequenced by immunoSEQ multiplex PCR; TCRdb stores in-frame clones only, minus some. The sample carries around 100,000 clones, around 80% recorded once. The input for sequencing was peripheral blood, taken approximately 60 weeks after starting pembrolizumab. Every receptor here comes from an adult with mismatch repair-deficient cancer.

This chain links TRBV29-1 with TRBJ1-2; 9 bases are a match to TRBD1. Germline V gene sequence: CDR1 SQVTM, CDR2 ANQGSEA. This CDR3 contains 12 residues. The V gene end was trimmed by 3 bases and the J gene end by 5 bases; junction bases not matched to a gene: 1. CDR3 region: CSVETGGYGYTF. For the CDR3, the DNA is TGCAGCGTTGAGACAGGGGGTTATGGCTACACCTTC. The full variable domain, with the rest looked up from reference TRBV29-1 and TRBJ1-2, is SAVISQKPSRDICQRGTSLTIQCQVDSQVTMMFWYRQQPGQSLTLIATANQGSEATYESGFVIDKFPISRPNLTFSTLTVSNMSPEDSSIYLCSVETGGYGYTFGSGTRLTVV.

The rearrangement uses TRBV15 and TRBJ2-4; D not resolved. This CDR3 comprises 16 residues. V lost 1 base to trimming and J lost 0 bases, with 10 bases between them. Germline V lookup: CDR1 LNHNV, CDR2 YYDKDF (reference sequence). The CDR3 spells CATSRVRLLAKNIQYF. The CDR3 DNA reads as TGTGCCACCAGCAGAGTACGGCTGCTAGCCAAAAACATTCAGTACTTC.

The chain links TRBV11-3 to TRBJ2-5; 7 bases line up with TRBD1. Germline CDR1 reads SGHNT; CDR2 reads YENEEA. The CDR3 spans 16 residues. V shed 5 bases and J 0 bases; nucleotides not matched to a gene: 9. CDR3 in amino acids: CASSPRDSFYQETQYF. The CDR3 DNA reads TGTGCCAGCAGCCCCCGGGACAGTTTTTACCAAGAGACCCAGTACTTC.

V gene TRBV12-5 combines with J gene TRBJ2-7; TRBD1 agrees at 9 bases. The germline gives CDR1 LGHNT, CDR2 FRNRAP. This CDR3 has 16 residues. J gave up 9 bases and V 2 bases, and 14 bases lay outside the gene matches. The DNA of the CDR3 is TGTGCTAGTGGTTTGTCGGCGTGGGACAGGGCCGGGGCGCAGTACTTC. Translation gives CASGLSAWDRAGAQYF.

The chain recombines TRBV6-6 with TRBJ2-7, with D tentatively TRBD1 or TRBD2 (5 bases each). Germline values: CDR1 MNHNY, CDR2 SVGAGI (reference sequence). V shed 7 bases and J shed 2 bases, with 15 bases lying between them. This CDR3 comprises 14 residues. The CDR3 region is CASKGWGTTYEQYF. In DNA form, the CDR3 reads TGTGCCAGCAAAGGTTGGGGGACGACCTACGAGCAGTACTTC.

The chain joins TRBV6-5 to TRBJ2-2; no firm D call. Germline CDR1 is MNHEY and CDR2 is SVGAGI. V was shortened by 5 bases and J by 3 bases, with 10 bases between the two germline ends. The length of the CDR3 is 14 residues. The CDR3 coding sequence is TGTGCCAGCAGTATTTCAGGAGACACCGGGGAGCTGTTTTTT. As protein: CASSISGDTGELFF.

The V gene is TRBV5-1, the J gene TRBJ2-1; 10 nucleotides align to TRBD2. The CDR3 is 15 residues long. Germline V gene lookup returns CDR1 SGHRS and CDR2 YFSETQ. Trimming at V came to 2 bases and at J to 7 bases, leaving 6 bases not matched to a gene. Here the CDR3 reads CASSFPAGGSNEQFF. In DNA, the CDR3 is TGCGCCAGCAGCTTTCCAGCGGGAGGGTCGAATGAGCAGTTCTTC.

The chain has TRBV11-3 and TRBJ1-1, with a tentative D call TRBD1 (6 bases). This CDR3 comprises 15 residues. Per germline, CDR1 SGHNT and CDR2 YENEEA. V lost 6 bases to trimming and J lost 0 bases, with 14 bases between them. The CDR3 DNA sequence: TGTGCCAGCAGAAGGACAGCTTTAATGAACACTGAAGCTTTCTTT. It codes for CASRRTALMNTEAFF.

This chain's CDR3 is CASRPGGAIEAFF. In nucleotides, the CDR3 is TGTGCCAGCAGGCCAGGGGGCGCGATCGAAGCTTTCTTT. The chain carries TRBV2 and TRBJ1-1, with 8 positions matching TRBD1. V shed 6 bases and J 8 bases; nucleotides not matched to a gene: 8. From germline, CDR1 is SNHLY and CDR2 FYNNEI. The CDR3 sequence is 13 residues long.

The chain couples TRBV6-1 to TRBJ2-1; TRBD1 might be the D (6 bases). The CDR3 is 14 amino acids. V lost 0 bases and J 9 bases, leaving 12 bases between the germline ends. The germline V gene has CDR1 MNHNS and CDR2 SASEGT. Written as DNA, the CDR3 is TGTGCCAGCAGTGAAGCGGTACAGGGCGGTGAGCAGTTCTTC. Protein: CASSEAVQGGEQFF.

The chain uses TRBV5-1 and TRBJ2-7; D is perhaps TRBD1 (5 bases). The CDR3 runs to 12 residues. Trimming removed 4 bases at V and 4 bases at J, with 9 bases between. Germline lookup yields CDR1 SGHRS and CDR2 YFSETQ. CDR3 in DNA: TGCGCCAGCAGCGGAAGGGGTTACGAGCAGTACTTC. Encoded protein: CASSGRGYEQYF. Supplemented by reference TRBV5-1 and TRBJ2-7, the full variable domain reads KAGVTQTPRYLIKTRGQQVTLSCSPISGHRSVSWYQQTPGQGLQFLFEYFSETQRNKGNFPGRFSGRQFSNSRSEMNVSTLELGDSALYLCASSGRGYEQYFGPGTRLTVT.

The gene calls are TRBV15 and TRBJ2-1; 10 bases align to TRBD2. Unmatched junction bases numbered 7, after V lost 5 bases and J lost 3 bases. The CDR3 is 16 amino acids. In germline, CDR1 is LNHNV, CDR2 YYDKDF (reference sequence). The CDR3 sequence: CATSSGLASGYNEQFF. CDR3 in DNA: TGTGCCACCAGCTCGGGACTAGCGAGTGGCTACAATGAGCAGTTCTTC.

The chain couples TRBV30 to TRBJ1-5; D perhaps matches TRBD1 (6 bases). CDR1 and CDR2 (germline): GTSNPN, SVGIG (reference sequence). The CDR3 is 13 residues long. Trimming pared 0 bases from V and 5 bases from J, leaving 8 bases between. The CDR3 here is CAWSVRGDQPQHF. The CDR3 DNA reads TGTGCCTGGAGTGTAAGGGGGGATCAGCCCCAGCATTTT.

The sample holds a few counts of this clone. This rearrangement joins TRBV18 to TRBJ1-1, with TRBD1 as a possible D gene (5 bases). Germline V gives CDR1 KGHSH, CDR2 LQKENI. This CDR3 has 13 residues. V lost 1 base and J lost 11, with 14 bases in between. The CDR3 region is CASSPQGAERAFF. The CDR3 DNA sequence: TGTGCCAGCTCACCACAAGGGGCGGAGAGGGCTTTCTTT.

The genes are TRBV2 and TRBJ1-2; D is possibly TRBD1 (5 bases). The V end lost 8 bases, the J end lost 6 bases, and 25 bases lay between the germline ends. The germline V gene has CDR1 SNHLY and CDR2 FYNNEI. The CDR3 has 16 residues. CDR3 loop: CASSIRQSPYLHGYTF. Written as DNA, the CDR3 is TGTGCCAGCTCTATCAGACAGAGCCCCTATTTGCATGGCTACACCTTC.

The chain recombines TRBV5-4 with TRBJ1-1; 8 nucleotides align to TRBD1. J gave up 0 bases and V 3 bases, and 7 bases lay outside the gene matches. This CDR3 has 16 residues. Germline V lookup: CDR1 SGHNT, CDR2 YYREEE (reference sequence). CDR3 region: CASSWEAGGLNTEAFF. CDR3 nucleotide sequence: TGTGCCAGCAGCTGGGAGGCAGGGGGCCTGAACACTGAAGCTTTCTTT. The full variable domain, rest sourced from reference TRBV5-4 and TRBJ1-1, is ETGVTQSPTHLIKTRGQQVTLRCSSQSGHNTVSWYQQALGQGPQFIFQYYREEENGRGNFPPRFSGLQFPNYSSELNVNALELDDSALYLCASSWEAGGLNTEAFFGQGTRLTVV.

The chain joins TRBV6-6 to TRBJ2-7; 11 bases align to TRBD1. CDR1 is MNHNY and CDR2 is SVGAGI in the germline V gene (reference sequence). This CDR3 comprises 14 residues. V shed 6 bases and J 5 bases; nucleotides not matched to a gene: 6. The CDR3 region is CASSRGQGAHEQYF. The CDR3 coding sequence is TGTGCCAGCAGCCGAGGACAGGGGGCCCACGAGCAGTACTTC.

The gene calls are TRBV18 and TRBJ1-1, with a possible D match to TRBD1 (5 bases). The V end lost 5 bases, the J end lost 1 base, and 14 bases lay between the germline ends. The CDR3 runs 15 residues. The germline CDR1 and CDR2 sequences are KGHSH and LQKENI. CDR3 protein: CASSSYGGSNTEAFF. In DNA form, the CDR3 reads TGTGCCAGCTCAAGCTACGGGGGTTCGAACACTGAAGCTTTCTTT.

The V call is TRBV21-1, the J call TRBJ2-4; TRBD1 was called by the table and not checked on the DNA. TRBV21-1 is a known pseudogene. The CDR3 consists of 15 residues. CDR3 DNA: TGTGCCAGCAGCATCTTGCAGGGCGGCAAAAACATTCAGTACTTC. Protein: CASSILQGGKNIQYF.

The chain couples TRBV5-6 to TRBJ2-1; 9 nucleotides match TRBD1. V gave up 4 bases and J gave up 14 bases; unmatched junction bases: 10. CDR3 size: 13 residues. CDR1 and CDR2 (germline): SGHDT, YYEEEE. The CDR3: CASSRGQGALEFF. The CDR3 region has the DNA TGTGCCAGCAGCCGGGGACAGGGAGCTTTGGAGTTCTTC.

This clone has more than one count but fewer than ten. The genes are TRBV6-5 and TRBJ2-1; D possibly uses TRBD1 or TRBD2 (6 bases each). The germline V gene has CDR1 MNHEY and CDR2 SVGAGI. The CDR3 runs 11 residues. Deletions cut 8 bases from V and 10 bases from J, with 12 bases between. In DNA, the CDR3 is TGTGCCAGCGTCGGGGGCCTGGAGCAGTTCTTC. The encoded protein is CASVGGLEQFF.

In this sample, this clone turned up a few times. This sequence joins TRBV30 and TRBJ2-1; 9 bases fit TRBD2. Looked up from germline, CDR1 is GTSNPN and CDR2 is SVGIG (reference sequence). J gave up 7 bases and V 4 bases, and 11 bases lay outside the gene matches. The length of the CDR3 is 15 residues. The CDR3 here is CAWIVLAGVSNEQFF. As DNA, the CDR3 is TGTGCCTGGATCGTGTTAGCGGGAGTATCAAATGAGCAGTTCTTC.

The chain combines TRBV5-4 with TRBJ2-7; 11 bases align to TRBD2. CDR3 length equals 15 residues. Per the germline V gene, CDR1 is SGHNT and CDR2 is YYREEE (reference sequence). The V and J ends lost 5 bases and 2 bases, in that order; junction bases with no gene match: 6. The CDR3 protein is CASRDSGRVTYEQYF. As DNA, the CDR3 is TGTGCCAGCAGAGATAGCGGGAGGGTTACCTACGAGCAGTACTTC. The full variable domain, in which reference TRBV5-4 and TRBJ2-7 provide the parts outside the CDR3, is ETGVTQSPTHLIKTRGQQVTLRCSSQSGHNTVSWYQQALGQGPQFIFQYYREEENGRGNFPPRFSGLQFPNYSSELNVNALELDDSALYLCASRDSGRVTYEQYFGPGTRLTVT.